The T cell receptor (beta chain) under discussion was sequenced for a study of PD-L1 blockade in urothelial cancer. Across the study: Analysis of the blood was performed 3 weeks (second dose) and 6 weeks after treatment start.

Study-wide results and caveats: Survival was better when pretreatment blood TCR clonality fell below the median.

This table comes from immunoSEQ multiplex PCR, and its TCRdb copy is limited to in-frame clones, with some not included. The repertoire has around 56,000 clones, 70% to 90% of them found once; the top ten carry 2.9%. Samples spanned pretreatment and treatment, with 1 to 8 time points per patient. Of note for this clone: Its antigen is not identified.

The V segment lost 4 bases and the J segment 1 base; nucleotides outside the gene matches: 4. The CDR3 consists of 16 residues. The germline CDR1 and CDR2 sequences are SGHAT and FQDESV (reference sequence). This specimen was PBMCs, taken around atezolizumab (anti-PD-L1) treatment. The rearrangement uses TRBV11-1 and TRBJ1-4, with TRBD1 matching over 9 bases. This receptor was taken from a man in his forties or fifties with urothelial cancer. In DNA form, the CDR3 reads TGTGCCAGCAGCTGGGGACAGGGCGGAACTAATGAAAAACTGTTTTTT. The encoded protein is CASSWGQGGTNEKLFF.